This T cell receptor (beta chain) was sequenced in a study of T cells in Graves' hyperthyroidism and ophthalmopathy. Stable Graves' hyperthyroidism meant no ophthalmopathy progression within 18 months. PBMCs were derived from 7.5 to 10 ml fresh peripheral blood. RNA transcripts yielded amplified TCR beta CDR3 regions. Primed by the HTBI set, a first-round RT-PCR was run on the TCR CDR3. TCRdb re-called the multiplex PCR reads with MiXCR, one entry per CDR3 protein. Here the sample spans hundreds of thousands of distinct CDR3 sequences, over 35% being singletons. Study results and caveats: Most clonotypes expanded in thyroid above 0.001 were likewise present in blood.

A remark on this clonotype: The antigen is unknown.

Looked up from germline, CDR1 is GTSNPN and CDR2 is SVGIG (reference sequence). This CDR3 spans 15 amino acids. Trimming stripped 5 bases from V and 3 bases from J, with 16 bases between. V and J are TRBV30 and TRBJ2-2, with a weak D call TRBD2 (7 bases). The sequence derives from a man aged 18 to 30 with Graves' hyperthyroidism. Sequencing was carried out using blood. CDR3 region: CAWGGGGKDTGELFF. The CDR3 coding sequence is TGTGCCTGGGGTGGGGGGGGCAAAGACACCGGGGAGCTGTTTTTT.